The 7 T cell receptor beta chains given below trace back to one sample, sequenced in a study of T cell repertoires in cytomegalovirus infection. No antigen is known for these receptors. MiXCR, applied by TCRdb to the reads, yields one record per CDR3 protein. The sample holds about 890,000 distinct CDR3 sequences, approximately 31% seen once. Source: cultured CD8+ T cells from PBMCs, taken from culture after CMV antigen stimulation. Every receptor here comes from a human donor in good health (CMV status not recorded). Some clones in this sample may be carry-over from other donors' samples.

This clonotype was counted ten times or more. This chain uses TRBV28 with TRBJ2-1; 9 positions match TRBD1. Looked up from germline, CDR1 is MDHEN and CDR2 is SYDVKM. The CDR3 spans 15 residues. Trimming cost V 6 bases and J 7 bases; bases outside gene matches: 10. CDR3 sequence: CASRLGTGKKNEQFF. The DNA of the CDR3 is TGTGCCAGCAGACTAGGGACAGGGAAGAAGAATGAGCAGTTCTTC.

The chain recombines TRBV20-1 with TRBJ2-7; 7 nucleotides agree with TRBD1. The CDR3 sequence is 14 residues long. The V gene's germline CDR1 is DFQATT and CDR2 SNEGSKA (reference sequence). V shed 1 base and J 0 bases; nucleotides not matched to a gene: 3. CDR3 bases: TGCAGTGCTAGAGGGGGACAGTCCTCCTACGAGCAGTACTTC. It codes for CSARGGQSSYEQYF.

CDR3: CSARAPQGLSGNTIYF. For the CDR3, the DNA is TGCAGTGCTAGAGCTCCACAGGGACTGAGCGGAAACACCATATATTTT. V usage is TRBV20-1 and J usage is TRBJ1-3; D may be TRBD1 (6 bases). Germline loops: CDR1 DFQATT, CDR2 SNEGSKA (reference sequence). V dropped 1 base and J dropped 4 bases, with 17 bases sitting between them. The CDR3 has 16 residues.

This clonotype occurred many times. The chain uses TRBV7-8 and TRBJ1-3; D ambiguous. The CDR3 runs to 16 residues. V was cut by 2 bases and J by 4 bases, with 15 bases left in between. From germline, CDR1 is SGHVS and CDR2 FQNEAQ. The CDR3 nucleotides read TGTGCCAGCAGCTTAAAGTTCAATGTGTTCGGAAACACCATATATTTT. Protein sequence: CASSLKFNVFGNTIYF.

The CDR3 loop is CASSQAPIVTEAFF. CDR3 sequence (DNA): TGCGCCAGCAGCCAAGCCCCCATTGTAACTGAAGCTTTCTTT. J is TRBJ1-1 and V is TRBV4-1, with D unresolved. The V and J ends lost 1 base and 5 bases respectively, with 11 bases between them. There are 14 residues in the CDR3. Per the germline V gene, CDR1 is MGHRA and CDR2 is YSYEKL.

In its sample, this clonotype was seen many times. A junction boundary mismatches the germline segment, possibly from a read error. The CDR3 loop reads CASSLGGAYSNQPQHF. The CDR3 DNA reads as TGTGCCAGCAGCTTAGGGGGAGCTTATAGCAATCAGCCCCAGCATTTT. This chain connects TRBV12-3 or TRBV12-4 to TRBJ1-5, with D perhaps TRBD1 (6 bases). The CDR3 runs to 16 residues.

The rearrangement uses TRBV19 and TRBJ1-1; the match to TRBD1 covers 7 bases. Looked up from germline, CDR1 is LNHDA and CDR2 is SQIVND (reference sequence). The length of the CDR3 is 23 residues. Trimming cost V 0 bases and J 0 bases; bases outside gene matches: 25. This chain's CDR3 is CASSIDFFGRTKTGQNLNTEAFF. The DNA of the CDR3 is TGTGCCAGTAGTATAGATTTCTTTGGGAGGACTAAGACAGGGCAAAATCTGAACACTGAAGCTTTCTTT.